This TCR beta chain was observed in a study of blood T cell repertoires in COVID-19. TCRdb's table, derived via immunoSEQ multiplex PCR, lists solely in-frame clones and lacks some. The sample includes 150,000 to 200,000 clones, approximately 82% of them seen just once. The CDR3 has 13 residues. Germline CDR1 reads GTSNPN; CDR2 reads SVGIG (reference sequence). V shed 3 bases and J 1 base; nucleotides not matched to a gene: 2. The TCR was taken from a woman older than 75 with acute or convalescent COVID-19. V gene TRBV30 combines with J gene TRBJ1-1, with 7 nucleotides matching TRBD1. The source material was peripheral blood. The CDR3 spells CAWRWTGNTEAFF. As DNA, the CDR3 is TGTGCCTGGAGATGGACAGGGAACACTGAAGCTTTCTTT. The variable domain in full, with the rest retrieved from reference TRBV30 and TRBJ1-1, is SQTIHQWPATLVQPVGSPLSLECTVEGTSNPNLYWYRQAAGRGLQLLFYSVGIGQISSEVPQNLSASRPQDRQFILSSKKLLLSDSGFYLCAWRWTGNTEAFFGQGTRLTVV.